This TCR beta chain came from a study of T cells after yellow fever vaccination. CDR1 is SGHNT and CDR2 is YYREEE in the germline V gene (reference sequence). V dropped 4 bases and J dropped 0; count of bases not matched to a gene: 2. CDR3 length: 16 amino acids. Universal primer sites and UMIs were introduced during 5'RACE template-switching synthesis of TCR cDNA. MiXCR, applied by TCRdb to the 5' RACE reads, yields one record per CDR3 protein. The sample lists hundreds of thousands of distinct CDR3 sequences; more than 5.5% were seen once. Study observations and caveats: The booster saw the reappearance of most primary-vaccination clones (about 95% CD4, less than 90% CD8). Among all clonotypes, a small share was observed in both CD4 and CD8 compartments. A weaker but faster secondary response was observed, peaking on day 5 versus 15.

This clonotype was observed many times. Its target is not known. The sample here was PBMCs, taken 5 days after the yellow fever booster vaccination. This sequence joins TRBV5-4 and TRBJ2-3; TRBD2 agrees at 13 bases. The TCR comes from a man between 25 and 39 years old who received the YFV17D yellow fever vaccine. The CDR3, as DNA: TGTGCCAGCAGCCAACTAGCGGGAGGGAGCACAGATACGCAGTATTTT. Translated: CASSQLAGGSTDTQYF.